This is a list of T cell receptor beta chains from one sample in a study of shared clonotypes between healthy human individuals. TCRdb's table, derived via immunoSEQ multiplex PCR, lists solely in-frame clones and lacks some. The sample contains about 820,000 clones, approximately 92% of which appear only once. Sequencing input: naive CD8+ T cells sorted from blood. The receptor source for this set is a man aged 30 to 39 in good health. The CDR3 runs from the conserved cysteine through the conserved F or W. D genes are given only for firm matches. Only some rows state a clone size, as once, few, many or a class for expanded clones.

d_call j_call v_call clone_size cdr3_nt cdr3_aa
. TRBJ2-3 TRBV11-3 . TGTGCCAGCGGGGTGCGGGCAGGGCGCACAGATACGCAGTATTTT CASGVRAGRTDTQYF
TRBD2 TRBJ2-1 TRBV28 . TGTGCCAGCAGTCCCTACCGACTAGCGGACAATGAGCAGTTCTTC CASSPYRLADNEQFF
. TRBJ1-5 TRBV7-2 . TGTGCCAGCAGCCCCAACAGGGGCAATCAGCCCCAGCATTTT CASSPNRGNQPQHF
TRBD2 TRBJ2-1 TRBV19 once TGTGCCAGTAGTATAGTCCTAGCGGGAACGTCATACAATGAGCAGTTCTTC CASSIVLAGTSYNEQFF
. TRBJ1-5 TRBV19 . TGTGCCACAACATCACCCGGCGGGGATCAGCCCCAGCATTTT CATTSPGGDQPQHF
TRBD1 TRBJ2-1 TRBV25-1 . TGTGCCAGCAGTGGGCAATTGACAGGGGTCCTTTACAATGAGCAGTTCTTC CASSGQLTGVLYNEQFF
. TRBJ2-4 TRBV28 . TGTGCCAGCAGTTTATCGCGGTTAGCCAAAAACATTCAGTACTTC CASSLSRLAKNIQYF
TRBD1 TRBJ1-2 TRBV12-5 . TGTGCTAGTGGTTTGGCACCCATCCCGACAGGGAGTCACTATGGCTACACCTTC CASGLAPIPTGSHYGYTF
. TRBJ1-1 TRBV5-8 . TGTGCCAGCATCTCCCGCGGGACCCGAATAATGAACACTGAAGCTTTCTTT CASISRGTRIMNTEAFF
TRBD1 TRBJ2-7 TRBV2 . TGTGCCAGCAGGGATTCGCTGGACAGGGATCAGTACGAGCAGTACTTC CASRDSLDRDQYEQYF
TRBD1 TRBJ2-7 TRBV27 . TGTGCCAGCAGTACCAGGGGGCGCCCCGACGAGCAGTACTTC CASSTRGRPDEQYF
. TRBJ2-7 TRBV28 . TGTGCCAGCAGTTTAGGCAAGGGATACTACGAGCAGTACTTC CASSLGKGYYEQYF
. TRBJ2-7 TRBV7-6 . TGTGCCAGCAGCTTAGCTTTGGGTAGGGGCTACGAGCAGTACTTC CASSLALGRGYEQYF
. TRBJ2-7 TRBV27 . TGTGCCAGCAGTTTAAAAGACTCCTACGAGCAGTACTTC CASSLKDSYEQYF
. TRBJ2-7 TRBV27 . TGTGCCAGCAGTTTTGGCTACGAGCAGTACTTC CASSFGYEQYF
TRBD1 TRBJ2-7 TRBV27 once TGTGCCAGCAGTTTAGTTGGGACAGGGGTCGAGCAGTACTTC CASSLVGTGVEQYF
TRBD2 TRBJ2-1 TRBV27 . TGTGCCAGCAGCCTATTACTAGCGGGAGGTGCGTATGAGCAGTTCTTC CASSLLLAGGAYEQFF
. TRBJ2-7 TRBV28 . TGTGCCAGCAGTTCGGCAGGGGTAAGCTCCTACGAGCAGTACTTC CASSSAGVSSYEQYF
. TRBJ2-7 TRBV29-1 . TGCAGCGTTGGCCGGGACCTAAGCTCCTACGAGCAGTACTTC CSVGRDLSSYEQYF
TRBD2 TRBJ2-3 TRBV9 . TGTGCCAGCAGTGGGACTAGCGGGAGGAGAACAGATACGCAGTATTTT CASSGTSGRRTDTQYF
TRBD1 TRBJ2-5 TRBV27 . TGTGCCAGCAGTGTAGGGACAGGGTGGGAGACCCAGTACTTC CASSVGTGWETQYF
TRBD2 TRBJ2-7 TRBV27 . TGTGCCAGCAGTCTGAAGGGACTACCAACCTACGAGCAGTACTTC CASSLKGLPTYEQYF
TRBD1 TRBJ2-6 TRBV2 . TGTGCCACCCAGTCCCGGGACAGGGGAACTGGGGCCAACGTCCTGACTTTC CATQSRDRGTGANVLTF
. TRBJ2-2 TRBV6-1 . TGTGCCAGCAGTGAACTCGTGCTGGCCGGGGAGCTGTTTTTT CASSELVLAGELFF
TRBD2 TRBJ2-7 TRBV28 . TGTGCCACCATAGCGGGGTTCTCCTACGAGCAGTACTTC CATIAGFSYEQYF